This T cell receptor beta chain derives from a study of blood T cells in healthy people across ages. This clonotype was recorded at least ten times. A read error may produce the germline difference seen at one junction end. This CDR3 contains 15 residues. The germline gives CDR1 SQVTM, CDR2 ANQGSEA. Alongside a J-beta primer mix, a sample-barcoded 5' primer served in a second PCR lasting roughly 7 to 11 cycles. With 12 random nucleotides, a template-switch adaptor tagged each individual cDNA molecule. A single record per CDR3 protein comes from TCRdb applying MiXCR to the 5' RACE reads. Counted here are about a million distinct CDR3 sequences, roughly 51% occurring once; the ten biggest clones make up 20% to 25%.

The sample was blood. The TCR originated in a woman aged 55-70 years in good health. The V and J genes are TRBV29-1 and TRBJ2-1; 9 positions agree with TRBD2. The CDR3 protein is CSVEGTTSGNNEQFF. In DNA form, the CDR3 reads TGCAGCGTCGAAGGGACGACTAGCGGAAACAATGAGCAGTTCTTC.